Each of the 25 T cell receptor beta chains below was sequenced from the same sample in a study of T cells in Graves' hyperthyroidism and ophthalmopathy. The source material, RNA transcripts, was used to amplify TCR beta CDR3 regions. The TCR CDR3 was amplified in a first-round RT-PCR using the HTBI primer set. TCRdb called the multiplex PCR reads again in MiXCR, with one record for every CDR3 protein. The sample contains hundreds of thousands of distinct CDR3 sequences, approximately 15% of which appear only once. The sequenced sample consisted of blood. The source is a young woman with Graves' hyperthyroidism.

This clonotype was found many times. CDR3 in DNA: TGTGCCAGCAGTTTTCAGGGGAGTAGGACAGATACGCAGTATTTT. Residues: CASSFQGSRTDTQYF. The chain couples TRBV12-3 or TRBV12-4 to TRBJ2-3; D may be TRBD1 (6 bases). V was cut by 3 bases and J by 3 bases, with 13 bases left in between. There are 15 residues in the CDR3.

The rearrangement uses TRBV29-1 and TRBJ2-1; tentatively, D is TRBD1 (6 bases). The germline V gene encodes CDR1 SQVTM and CDR2 ANQGSEA. The CDR3 has 11 amino acids. Trimming pared 5 bases from V and 9 bases from J, leaving 11 bases between. The CDR3 region is CSVTDRTEQFF. The CDR3 DNA follows: TGCAGCGTTACCGACAGGACTGAGCAGTTCTTC.

The chain couples TRBV24-1 to TRBJ2-1, with unresolved D. Germline CDR1 reads KGHDR; CDR2 reads SFDVKD. The CDR3 length is 16 residues. Deletions cut 1 base from V and 0 bases from J, with 9 bases between. The CDR3 bases are TGTGCCACCAGTGATTTATGGAGCAGCTCCTACAATGAGCAGTTCTTC. Protein product: CATSDLWSSSYNEQFF.

Only a few counts were recorded for this clonotype. With a much larger clone just one base away, this may be a read error. The CDR3 protein is CASSLAASGGSNEQFF. The CDR3, as DNA: TGTGCCAGCAGCTTAGCGGCTAGCGGGGGTAGCAATGAGCAGTTCTTC. The gene calls are TRBV11-2 and TRBJ2-1; TRBD2 matches at 10 bases. In germline, CDR1 is SGHAT, CDR2 FQNNGV. V lost 1 base and J lost 6; bases outside the gene matches: 6. The CDR3 is 16 amino acids.

The chain joins TRBV7-9 to TRBJ2-7, with 7 bases that match TRBD1. The ends lost 4 bases at V and 8 bases at J; junction bases unmatched: 11. The CDR3 runs 14 residues. Germline assignment: CDR1 SEHNR and CDR2 FQNEAQ (reference sequence). As DNA, the CDR3 is TGTGCCAGCAGCTCGGACAGGCATGCTTTCAAGCAGTACTTC. Translating it yields CASSSDRHAFKQYF.

This clonotype appeared a few times. DNA for the CDR3: TGTGCCAGCAGCTTCGGGACAGCTAGCACAGATACGCAGTATTTT. It encodes CASSFGTASTDTQYF. The J gene is TRBJ2-3, the V gene TRBV27, with 7 nucleotides matching TRBD1. CDR1 is MNHEY and CDR2 is SMNVEV in the germline V gene (reference sequence). The V and J ends lost 6 bases and 0 bases, in that order; junction bases with no gene match: 6. The CDR3 runs 15 residues.

This clonotype has just a few counts. The chain carries TRBV7-6 and TRBJ1-5; no clear D gene. V was pared by 3 bases and J by 7 bases, with 13 bases between. The CDR3 has 14 residues. Per germline, CDR1 SGHVS and CDR2 FNYEAQ. The CDR3 sequence: CASSLSPGMQPQHF. The CDR3 region has the DNA TGTGCCAGCAGCTTGTCCCCGGGAATGCAGCCCCAGCATTTT.

The chain links TRBV4-2 to TRBJ2-7; D possibly matches TRBD1 or TRBD2 (5 bases each). This CDR3 has 17 residues. CDR1 and CDR2 from the germline V gene are LGHNA and YNFKEQ. V was clipped by 0 bases and J by 4 bases, with 19 bases between them. The CDR3 spells CASSQDEISGPAYEQYF. CDR3 bases: TGTGCCAGCAGCCAAGATGAGATTTCGGGGCCAGCATACGAGCAGTACTTC.

The V gene is TRBV6-6, the J gene TRBJ1-1; D gene ambiguous. V was trimmed by 0 bases and J by 0 bases, leaving 8 bases between them. The germline V gene has CDR1 MNHNY and CDR2 SVGAGI (reference sequence). The CDR3 covers 15 residues. The CDR3 loop is CASSYSLGMNTEAFF. The DNA for the CDR3 is TGTGCCAGCAGTTACTCTTTGGGGATGAACACTGAAGCTTTCTTT.

This chain connects TRBV5-6 to TRBJ2-2, with TRBD2 identical over 11 bases. The CDR3 length is 17 residues. V gave up 4 bases and J gave up 4 bases; unmatched junction bases: 9. CDR1 is SGHDT, CDR2 YYEEEE, per germline. The CDR3 region has the DNA TGTGCCAGCAGCCTCAGGACTAGCGGGTTTTCCACCGGGGAGCTGTTTTTT. Translated: CASSLRTSGFSTGELFF.

This clonotype was seen a few times. This chain connects TRBV15 to TRBJ2-1; weak D call: TRBD2 (5 bases). Between the trimmed V and J ends, which lost 0 bases and 4 bases, there was a span of 10 bases. The CDR3 length is 15 residues. Germline-derived CDR1 and CDR2 are LNHNV and YYDKDF (reference sequence). CDR3 in DNA: TGTGCCACCAGCAGAGAGACTACTGGGTACAATGAGCAGTTCTTC. Translating it yields CATSRETTGYNEQFF.

This clonotype was seen only a few times. The CDR3 loop is CASSHEGIAGGPNNEQFF. The CDR3 bases are TGCGCCAGCAGCCATGAGGGTATAGCGGGAGGGCCGAACAATGAGCAGTTCTTC. This chain links TRBV4-3 with TRBJ2-1; 11 bases fit TRBD2. Germline CDR1 and CDR2: LGHNA and YSLEER. The CDR3 length is 18 residues. Unmatched junction bases numbered 12, after V lost 3 bases and J lost 5 bases.

The sample holds many counts of this clonotype. V gene TRBV20-1 combines with J gene TRBJ2-7, with 10 bases identical to TRBD1. Germline CDR1 DFQATT, CDR2 SNEGSKA (reference sequence). With V trimmed by 5 bases and J by 0 bases, 7 bases remained unmatched. The CDR3 totals 15 residues. The DNA of the CDR3 is TGCAGTGCTCCAGGACAGGGGGGTCTCTCCTACGAGCAGTACTTC. Encoded protein: CSAPGQGGLSYEQYF.

This clonotype occurred a few times. The genes are TRBV5-1 and TRBJ2-2; TRBD1 is a possible D gene (5 bases). Trimming shortened V by 4 bases and J by 3 bases, and 16 bases separated the two germline ends. Germline V gene data show CDR1 as SGHRS and CDR2 as YFSETQ. This CDR3 has 16 amino acids. The CDR3 DNA follows: TGCGCCAGCAGCGTCCCCTTGGGGCTAGACACCGGGGAGCTGTTTTTT. This sequence encodes CASSVPLGLDTGELFF. Full variable domain (remainder filled in from reference TRBV5-1 and TRBJ2-2): KAGVTQTPRYLIKTRGQQVTLSCSPISGHRSVSWYQQTPGQGLQFLFEYFSETQRNKGNFPGRFSGRQFSNSRSEMNVSTLELGDSALYLCASSVPLGLDTGELFFGEGSRLTVL.

This clonotype has just a few counts. V and J are TRBV10-2 and TRBJ2-3; D possibly matches TRBD1 or TRBD2 (5 bases each). The CDR3 covers 18 residues. The ends were cut back, 3 bases at V and 2 bases at J, with 21 bases in the middle. Germline V gene sequence: CDR1 WSHSY, CDR2 SAAADI. The CDR3 loop reads CASSEEGRTTFFTDTQYF. The CDR3 DNA follows: TGCGCCAGCAGTGAAGAGGGACGGACGACTTTTTTCACAGATACGCAGTATTTT.

This chain connects TRBV7-9 to TRBJ2-1; TRBD1 aligns across 10 bases. CDR1 is SEHNR and CDR2 is FQNEAQ in the germline V gene (reference sequence). V was pared by 5 bases and J by 13 bases, with 11 bases of the junction left unmatched. The CDR3 length is 14 residues. CDR3 DNA sequence: TGTGCCAGCAGCCCCGGGACAGGGGAGCGTGCACAGTTCTTC. This encodes CASSPGTGERAQFF.

V is TRBV7-2 and J is TRBJ2-1; 7 bases are shared with TRBD2. V lost 7 bases, J lost 4 bases, and 10 bases stayed unmatched. This CDR3 has 15 amino acids. The germline CDR1 and CDR2 sequences are SGHTA and FQGNSA. CDR3 amino acids: CASKGPGGSYNEQFF. CDR3 nucleotides: TGTGCCAGCAAGGGGCCGGGCGGGAGTTACAATGAGCAGTTCTTC.

This clonotype was observed a handful of times. The chain joins TRBV7-9 to TRBJ1-2, with a tentative D call TRBD1 (5 bases). V was trimmed by 2 bases and J by 4 bases, leaving 20 bases between them. The CDR3 spans 17 residues. Germline loops: CDR1 SEHNR, CDR2 FQNEAQ (reference sequence). CDR3 in amino acids: CASSLPRILATVYGYTF. CDR3 nucleotides: TGTGCCAGCAGCTTACCCCGTATCCTCGCGACAGTCTATGGCTACACCTTC.

V gene TRBV5-1 combines with J gene TRBJ2-2; 10 nucleotides line up with TRBD2. The CDR3 extends over 17 amino acids. The germline V gene has CDR1 SGHRS and CDR2 YFSETQ. J lost 2 bases, V lost 6 bases, and 10 bases had no gene match. CDR3 bases: TGCGCCAGCAAACTGACCCCTAGCGGGAGAAACACCGGGGAGCTGTTTTTT. It codes for CASKLTPSGRNTGELFF.

This clonotype was found many times. The chain joins TRBV18 to TRBJ2-1, with D unclear. The germline CDR1 and CDR2 sequences are KGHSH and LQKENI. V was trimmed by 3 bases and J by 6 bases, leaving 9 bases between them. The CDR3 covers 13 residues. The chain's CDR3 is CASSPGVGNEQFF. As DNA, the CDR3 is TGTGCCAGCTCACCTGGGGTGGGCAATGAGCAGTTCTTC. Complete variable domain (other parts from reference TRBV18 and TRBJ2-1): NAGVMQNPRHLVRRRGQEARLRCSPMKGHSHVYWYRQLPEEGLKFMVYLQKENIIDESGMPKERFSAEFPKEGPSILRIQQVVRGDSAAYFCASSPGVGNEQFFGPGTRLTVL.

With respect to this clonotype: This clone may be a read error of a much larger clone one base away. The genes are TRBV12-3 or TRBV12-4 and TRBJ2-1; TRBD2 agrees at 7 bases. The end of the DNA is better explained by TRBJ2-7, so the J call may be wrong. The CDR3 has 16 residues. The CDR3 DNA follows: TGTGCCAGCAGTTGGATTGGCGGGAGCTCCTACAATGAGCAGTACTTC. This gives the protein CASSWIGGSSYNEQYF.

This rearrangement joins TRBV6-1 to TRBJ2-3; D perhaps matches TRBD2 (6 bases). V was trimmed by 8 bases and J by 1 base, leaving 16 bases between them. The CDR3 covers 15 residues. The germline V gene has CDR1 MNHNS and CDR2 SASEGT. The CDR3, as DNA: TGTGCCAGCTGTACGGGAGATAGAGGCACAGATACGCAGTATTTT. Translation: CASCTGDRGTDTQYF.

V usage is TRBV6-1 and J usage is TRBJ2-1; D is undetermined. Trimming took 5 bases from V and 2 from J, leaving 13 bases between them. In germline, CDR1 is MNHNS, CDR2 SASEGT. CDR3 size: 15 residues. The CDR3 spells CASSKTDKPYNEQFF. CDR3 sequence (DNA): TGTGCCAGCAGTAAGACCGATAAACCCTACAATGAGCAGTTCTTC.

This clonotype occurred a few times. The rearrangement joins TRBV2 to TRBJ2-7, with 9 nucleotides matching TRBD1. With V trimmed by 7 bases and J by 6 bases, 13 bases remained unmatched. Germline CDR1 is SNHLY and CDR2 is FYNNEI. The CDR3 is 15 amino acids. The CDR3 is CASKEGPGQGFEQYF. The CDR3, as DNA: TGTGCCAGCAAGGAAGGCCCGGGACAGGGCTTCGAGCAGTACTTC.

The J gene is TRBJ2-7, the V gene TRBV20-1; 9 nucleotides line up with TRBD2. Germline assignment: CDR1 DFQATT and CDR2 SNEGSKA (reference sequence). The CDR3 runs to 15 residues. Trimming at V came to 0 bases and at J to 7 bases, leaving 10 bases not matched to a gene. The CDR3 protein is CSARDEASGNGEQYF. The CDR3 DNA reads TGCAGTGCTAGAGATGAGGCTAGCGGGAATGGAGAGCAGTACTTC.